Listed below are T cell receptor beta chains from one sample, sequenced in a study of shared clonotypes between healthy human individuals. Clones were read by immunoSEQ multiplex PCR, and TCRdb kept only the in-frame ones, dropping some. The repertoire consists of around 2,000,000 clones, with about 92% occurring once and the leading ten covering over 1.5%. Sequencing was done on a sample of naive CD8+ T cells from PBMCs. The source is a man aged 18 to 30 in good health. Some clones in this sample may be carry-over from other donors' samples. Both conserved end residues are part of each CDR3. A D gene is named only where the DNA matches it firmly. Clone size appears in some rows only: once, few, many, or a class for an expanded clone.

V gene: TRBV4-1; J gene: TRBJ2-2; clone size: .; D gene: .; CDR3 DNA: TGCGCCAGCAGCCCCCCCGCCACCGGGGAGCTGTTTTTT; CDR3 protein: CASSPPATGELFF
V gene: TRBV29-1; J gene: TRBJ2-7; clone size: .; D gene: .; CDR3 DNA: TGCAGCGTTGATCGGAGGGGGAACTCCTACGAGCAGTACTTC; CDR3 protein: CSVDRRGNSYEQYF
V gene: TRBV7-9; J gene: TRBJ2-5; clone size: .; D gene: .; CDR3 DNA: TGTGCCAGCAGCTTTTTGGTGGGAGCAGAGACCCAGTACTTC; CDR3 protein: CASSFLVGAETQYF
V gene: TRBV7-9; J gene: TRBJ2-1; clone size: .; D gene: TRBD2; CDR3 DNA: TGTGCCAGCAGCCCCATTCTCTCTAGCGGGAGTATGGTTTCGCAGTTCTTC; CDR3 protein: CASSPILSSGSMVSQFF
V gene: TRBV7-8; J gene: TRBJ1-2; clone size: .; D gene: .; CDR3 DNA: TGTGCCAGCAGCTTAGGTCGAGGGGGCTATGGCTACACCTTC; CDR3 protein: CASSLGRGGYGYTF
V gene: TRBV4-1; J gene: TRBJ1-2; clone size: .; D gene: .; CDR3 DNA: TGCGCCAGCAGCCAAGATGATTGGACTGCGCAGTTGGGGACCTTC; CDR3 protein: CASSQDDWTAQLGTF
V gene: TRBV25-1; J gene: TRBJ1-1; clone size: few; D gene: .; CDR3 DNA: TGTGCCAGCAGTGAAAGCGGCCAGGGGATGAACACTGAAGCTTTCTTT; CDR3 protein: CASSESGQGMNTEAFF
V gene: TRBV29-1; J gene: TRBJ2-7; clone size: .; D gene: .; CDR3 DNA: TGCAGCGCCCGGGACTCCTCCTACGAGCAGTACTTC; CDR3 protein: CSARDSSYEQYF
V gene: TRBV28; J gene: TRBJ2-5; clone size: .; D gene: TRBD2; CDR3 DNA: TGTGCCAGCAGGCCGGGACTAGCTCGAGAGACCCAGTACTTC; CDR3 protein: CASRPGLARETQYF
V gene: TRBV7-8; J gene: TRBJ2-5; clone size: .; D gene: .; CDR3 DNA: TGTGCCAGCAGCCCCCAAGGGTTGGCGGGACTGCTGGAGACCCAGTACTTC; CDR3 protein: CASSPQGLAGLLETQYF
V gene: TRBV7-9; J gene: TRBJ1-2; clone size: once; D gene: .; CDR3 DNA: TGTGCCAGCAGCTCCGGACACAACTATGGCTACACCTTC; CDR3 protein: CASSSGHNYGYTF
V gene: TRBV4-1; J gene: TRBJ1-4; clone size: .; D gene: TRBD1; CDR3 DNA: TGCGCCAGCAGCCCTCGGACAGGCCCTGAAAAACTGTTTTTT; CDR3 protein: CASSPRTGPEKLFF
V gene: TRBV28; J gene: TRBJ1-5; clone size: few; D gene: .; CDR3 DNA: TGTGCCAGCAGTTTGGCCGTGGGCAATCAGCCCCAGCATTTT; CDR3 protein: CASSLAVGNQPQHF
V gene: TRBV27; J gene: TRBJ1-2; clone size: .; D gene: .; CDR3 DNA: TGTGCCAGCAGTTTCGTTTCGGGCCTCTATGGCTACACCTTC; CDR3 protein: CASSFVSGLYGYTF
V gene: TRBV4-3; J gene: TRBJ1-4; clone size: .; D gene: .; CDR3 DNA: TGCGCCAGCAGCCAAGTACTCGTTGGCAGGAATGAAAAACTGTTTTTT; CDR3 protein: CASSQVLVGRNEKLFF
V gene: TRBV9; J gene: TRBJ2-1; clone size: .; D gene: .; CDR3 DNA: TGTGCCAGCAGCGGGTCAACTAGTACCTTCTCCTACAATGAGCAGTTCTTC; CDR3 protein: CASSGSTSTFSYNEQFF
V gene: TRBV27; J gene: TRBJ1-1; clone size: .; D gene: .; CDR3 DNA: TGTGCCAGCAGCCCCTCGGGGAACACTGAAGCTTTCTTT; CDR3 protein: CASSPSGNTEAFF
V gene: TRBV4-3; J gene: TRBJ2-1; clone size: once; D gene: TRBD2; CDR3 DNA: TGCGCCAGCAGCCAAGGGTTAGCGGGAGGTTATGAGCAGTTCTTC; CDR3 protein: CASSQGLAGGYEQFF
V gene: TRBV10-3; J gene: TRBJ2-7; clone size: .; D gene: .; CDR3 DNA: TGTGCCATCAGTGAGACTCGACTAGGGGAGCAGTACTTC; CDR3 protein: CAISETRLGEQYF
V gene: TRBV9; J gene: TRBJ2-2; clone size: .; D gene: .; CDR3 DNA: TGTGCCAGCAGCGTACCGCGGGACAGCCTTAACACCGGGGAGCTGTTTTTT; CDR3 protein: CASSVPRDSLNTGELFF
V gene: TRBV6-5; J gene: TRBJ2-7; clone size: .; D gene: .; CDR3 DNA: TGTGCCAGCAGTCGTCCCGGCACAGAGTTCTACGAGCAGTACTTC; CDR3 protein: CASSRPGTEFYEQYF
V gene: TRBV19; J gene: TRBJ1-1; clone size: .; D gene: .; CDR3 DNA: TGTGCCAGTAGTCCTGGTTGGGGTTTGAACACTGAAGCTTTCTTT; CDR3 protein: CASSPGWGLNTEAFF
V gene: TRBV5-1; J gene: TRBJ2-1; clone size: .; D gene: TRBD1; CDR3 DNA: TGCGCCAGCAGCTTGGGGACAGGGGGCCGAGATGAGCAGTTCTTC; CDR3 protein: CASSLGTGGRDEQFF
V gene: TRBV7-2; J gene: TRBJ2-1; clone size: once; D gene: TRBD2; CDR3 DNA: TGTGCCAGCAGCCGGGACTATCTCTATGAGCAGTTCTTC; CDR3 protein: CASSRDYLYEQFF
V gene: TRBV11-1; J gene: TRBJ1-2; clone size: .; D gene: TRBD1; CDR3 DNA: TGTGCCAGCAGCTACGGACAGGCAGAAGGCTACACCTTC; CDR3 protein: CASSYGQAEGYTF
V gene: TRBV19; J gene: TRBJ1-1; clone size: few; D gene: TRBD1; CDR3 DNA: TGTGCCAGTAGTATAGGCAGGGGGCCCACTGAAGCTTTCTTT; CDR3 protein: CASSIGRGPTEAFF
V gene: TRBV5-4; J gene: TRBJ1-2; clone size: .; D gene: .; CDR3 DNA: TGTGCCAGCACCTACTCCGCCGCGGGAGGCGGAATTGGCTACACCTTC; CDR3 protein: CASTYSAAGGGIGYTF
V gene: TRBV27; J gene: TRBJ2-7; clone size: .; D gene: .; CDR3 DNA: TGTGCCAGCAGTTTGGGGGTTTACTACGAGCAGTACTTC; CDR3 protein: CASSLGVYYEQYF
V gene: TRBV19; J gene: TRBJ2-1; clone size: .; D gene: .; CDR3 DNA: TGTGCCAGACGGAGGGCCCGCGACTACAATGAGCAGTTCTTC; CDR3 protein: CARRRARDYNEQFF
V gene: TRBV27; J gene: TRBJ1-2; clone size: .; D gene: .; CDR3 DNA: TGTGCCAGCAGCACCGGACCGCGGGGGTCCCACTATGGCTACACCTTC; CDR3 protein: CASSTGPRGSHYGYTF
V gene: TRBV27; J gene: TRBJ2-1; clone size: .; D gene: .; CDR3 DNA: TGTGCCAGCACCGAGGGCGGCTCCTACAATGAGCAGTTCTTC; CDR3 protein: CASTEGGSYNEQFF
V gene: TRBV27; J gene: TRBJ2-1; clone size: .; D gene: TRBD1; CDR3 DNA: TGTGCCAGCAGTTTCACAGGGGGAGGCAATGAGCAGTTCTTC; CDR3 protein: CASSFTGGGNEQFF
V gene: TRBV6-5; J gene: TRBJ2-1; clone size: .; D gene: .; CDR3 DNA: TGTGCCAGCAGTTCACCATCGCATCTGAATGAGCAGTTCTTC; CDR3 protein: CASSSPSHLNEQFF